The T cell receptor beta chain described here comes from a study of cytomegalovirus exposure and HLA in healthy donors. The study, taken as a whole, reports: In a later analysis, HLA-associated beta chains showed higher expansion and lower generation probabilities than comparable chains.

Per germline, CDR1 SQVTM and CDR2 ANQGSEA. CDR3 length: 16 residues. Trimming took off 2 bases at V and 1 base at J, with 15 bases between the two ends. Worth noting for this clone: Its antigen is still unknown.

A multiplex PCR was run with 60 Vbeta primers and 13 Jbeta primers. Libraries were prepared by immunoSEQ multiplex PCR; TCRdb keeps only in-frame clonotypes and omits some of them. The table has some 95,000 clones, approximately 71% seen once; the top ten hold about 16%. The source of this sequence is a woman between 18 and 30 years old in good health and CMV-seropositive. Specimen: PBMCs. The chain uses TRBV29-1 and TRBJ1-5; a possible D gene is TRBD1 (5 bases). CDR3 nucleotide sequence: TGCAGCGTTGAATGGCCGCAGGGCGGAAGCAATCAGCCCCAGCATTTT. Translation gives CSVEWPQGGSNQPQHF.